A selection of T cell receptor beta chains follows, all from one sample in a study of T-cell memory formation after mild COVID-19. TCRdb redid the calling of the 5' RACE reads with MiXCR, one entry per CDR3 protein. The sample contains some 300,000 distinct CDR3 sequences, 20% to 25% of which appear only once. The sequencing input was PBMCs or a T cell subset sorted from them (not recorded which). The origin of the receptors is a man younger than 35 who had mild COVID-19 (a few samples of this study predate the infection). Cell type and time point are not known. CDR3s leave out the opening cysteine and the closing phenylalanine or tryptophan. For some rows the clone size is stated as once, few or many, or as a class when expanded; others skip it.

clone_size cdr3_length j_call v_call cdr3_aa
few 13 TRBJ2-6 TRBV12-3/TRBV12-4 ASGRGETGANVLT
NA 14 TRBJ1-4 TRBV14 ASSQGPFATNEKLF
NA 11 TRBJ2-7 TRBV29-1 SVAEYRVDEQY
NA 13 TRBJ1-5 TRBV7-9 ASSLTGGPNQPQH
many 12 TRBJ1-1 TRBV6-2/TRBV6-3 ASSFGRGNTEAF
few 13 TRBJ2-5 TRBV5-1 ASSDGQTSQETQY
NA 10 TRBJ1-2 TRBV7-2 ASSFRRDGYT
NA 11 TRBJ1-1 TRBV15 ATSALLNTEAF
few 10 TRBJ1-6 TRBV7-9 ASSLRDSPLH
NA 10 TRBJ1-1 TRBV28 ATLELNTEAF
few 13 TRBJ1-1 TRBV6-6 ASSEPGHSNTEAF
many 12 TRBJ1-6 TRBV5-1 ASRSRGSNSPLH
many 12 TRBJ2-3 TRBV20-1 SATNSGGTDTQY
NA 14 TRBJ2-2 TRBV9 ASTPRDNSNTGELF
NA 13 TRBJ1-4 TRBV10-3 AISDHRTGGEKLF
NA 12 TRBJ2-1 TRBV18 ASSPPGPNNEQF
few 11 TRBJ1-1 TRBV7-6 ASSLAPRTEAF
NA 12 TRBJ2-3 TRBV7-3 ASSITGRSDTQY
NA 10 TRBJ1-5 TRBV7-2 ASGATDQPQH
NA 12 TRBJ2-7 TRBV12-3/TRBV12-4 ASSSGPGIYEQY
NA 15 TRBJ2-1 TRBV6-2/TRBV6-3 ASSYSMDTGSYNEQF
few 11 TRBJ2-7 TRBV27 ASSSRGPYEQY
NA 13 TRBJ1-2 TRBV7-9 ASSLGLHSNYGYT
NA 11 TRBJ2-1 TRBV4-3 ASSQVARNEQF
NA 12 TRBJ2-7 TRBV5-1 ASSRSSRSYEQY
NA 14 TRBJ1-1 TRBV18 ASSPGAGRGGPEAF
NA 11 TRBJ1-2 TRBV6-2/TRBV6-3 ASSPTGRYGYT
NA 13 TRBJ1-4 TRBV14 ASSQDRSEEEKLF
NA 10 TRBJ1-6 TRBV7-9 ASSLEVSPLH
NA 17 TRBJ1-5 TRBV7-2 ASSPTVRQGISSNQPQH
many 13 TRBJ2-7 TRBV18 ASSPPARTSYEQY
NA 11 TRBJ2-4 TRBV6-1 ASRTGGGNIQY
few 12 TRBJ2-7 TRBV6-1 ASSDVWLNYEQY
NA 15 TRBJ2-5 TRBV7-9 ASSLGFQRGDQETQY
NA 13 TRBJ1-5 TRBV9 ASSVGGQGYQPQH
few 9 TRBJ2-7 TRBV30 AWSAFYEQY
few 12 TRBJ1-3 TRBV12-3/TRBV12-4 ASSLRLGGNTIY
NA 12 TRBJ1-1 TRBV20-1 SARAGTVNTEAF
few 9 TRBJ1-1 TRBV20-1 SGGVYTEAF
NA 11 TRBJ2-1 TRBV29-1 SGGSGTYNEQF
few 13 TRBJ1-6 TRBV14 ASSQEAQGHSPLH
NA 13 TRBJ2-5 TRBV7-3 ASSLTSTTGETQY